This T cell receptor beta chain was captured in a study of blood T cells in healthy people across ages. Study at large: Per every two T cells, about one barcoded beta molecule was captured by template switching.

V trimming: 4 bases; J trimming: 5 bases; junction bases outside the gene matches: 0. This CDR3 is built from 11 residues. Germline V gene sequence: CDR1 SGHRS, CDR2 YFSETQ. A second about 7 to 12 cycle PCR used barcoded and J-beta primers. No fewer than 2.5 million CDR3-containing paired-end reads came from each sample. TCRdb independently ran MiXCR on the 5' RACE reads; one entry per CDR3 protein. The data hold over a million distinct CDR3 sequences, with 42% observed a single time. By share of the sample, this clonotype is large. V gene TRBV5-1 combines with J gene TRBJ2-7; 7 bases match TRBD2. The sample taken for sequencing was blood. The TCR sequence derives from a young woman in good health. This chain's CDR3 is CASSGTNEQYF. The CDR3 region has the DNA TGCGCCAGCAGCGGGACTAACGAGCAGTACTTC.